The T cell receptor (beta chain) described here comes from a study of blood T cells in healthy people across ages. A second PCR of 7 to 11 cycles used a sample-barcoded 5' primer and a J-beta primer mix. TCRdb re-called the 5' RACE reads through MiXCR, storing one row per CDR3 protein. This table holds around 1,900,000 distinct CDR3 sequences, 35% to 50% found once. This clonotype appeared a few times. CDR1 SGHRS and CDR2 YFSETQ come from the germline V gene. V was pared by 5 bases and J by 5 bases, with 6 bases of the junction left unmatched. CDR3 size: 15 residues. The receptor comes from a human donor in good health. The chain recombines TRBV5-1 with TRBJ1-4; 10 bases align to TRBD1. The sequencing sample was made of blood. CDR3 loop: CASSRRTGGNEKLFF. CDR3 bases: TGCGCCAGCAGTCGGCGGACAGGGGGAAATGAAAAACTGTTTTTT.